The 27 T cell receptor beta chains listed next were all sequenced from one sample in a study of beta chain features in type 1 diabetes. Whole-study results and caveats: Shorter TCRB CDR3s, moderately but significantly so, were found in Type 1 diabetes patients in all four CD4+ subsets.

Their recognized antigens are unknown. Investigators reverse transcribed all isolated RNA, so they sequenced expressed TCRB transcripts. Profiling relied on immunoSEQ multiplex PCR, and the TCRdb table lists in-frame clones only, not all of them. The table includes 680,000 or so clones, over 10% detected once. The sample was naive CD4+ T cells from blood. Every receptor here comes from a young man with type 1 diabetes.

This clone was detected only a few times. V gene TRBV10-3 combines with J gene TRBJ1-4, with 8 positions matching TRBD1. CDR3 length equals 14 residues. Per the germline V gene, CDR1 is ENHRY and CDR2 is SYGVKD. The trim removed 10 bases at V and 6 bases at J, leaving 10 bases unmatched. CDR3 sequence: CATSEGQGYEKLFF. CDR3 bases: TGTGCCACCTCAGAAGGACAGGGATATGAAAAACTGTTTTTT.

This chain joins TRBV21-1 and TRBJ1-5. TRBV21-1 is described as a pseudogene. This CDR3 region has 15 residues. CDR3 protein: CASSKVQGSGQPQHF. In nucleotides, the CDR3 is TGTGCCAGCAGCAAAGTTCAGGGTTCGGGGCAGCCCCAGCATTTT.

This clone was counted between two and nine times. The genes are TRBV10-3 and TRBJ1-1; 7 bases agree with TRBD1. The V gene's germline CDR1 is ENHRY and CDR2 SYGVKD. V trimming: 6 bases; J trimming: 0 bases; junction bases outside the gene matches: 7. The CDR3 sequence is 15 residues long. The CDR3 bases are TGTGCCATCAGGCCCGGACAGGCGATGAACACTGAAGCTTTCTTT. Translated: CAIRPGQAMNTEAFF.

The chain joins TRBV6-5 to TRBJ1-5, with a possible D match to TRBD1 (6 bases). CDR1 is MNHEY and CDR2 is SVGAGI in the germline V gene. The CDR3 has 15 residues. V shed 6 bases and J shed 6 bases, with 18 bases lying between them. The CDR3 nucleotides are TGTGCCAGCAGCCCCGGGCAGGGGCCGGGTCAGCCCCAGCATTTT. The encoded protein is CASSPGQGPGQPQHF.

This clone was observed a few times. The chain uses TRBV10-3 and TRBJ1-2; the match to TRBD1 covers 8 bases. Germline CDR1 ENHRY, CDR2 SYGVKD. J lost 5 bases, V lost 2 bases, and 13 bases had no gene match. CDR3 size: 17 residues. The CDR3 DNA follows: TGTGCCATCAGTGAGACTGGCGACAGGGGACTTCCTTATGGCTACACCTTC. This encodes CAISETGDRGLPYGYTF.

J is TRBJ2-2 and V is TRBV11-2, with D perhaps matching TRBD1 (6 bases). This CDR3 has 14 residues. Germline loops: CDR1 SGHAT, CDR2 FQNNGV. The V gene lost 2 bases and the J gene lost 8 bases, with 12 bases spanning the gap. The CDR3 region is CASSLNRVEGELFF. The CDR3 nucleotides are TGTGCCAGCAGCTTAAACAGGGTAGAGGGGGAGCTGTTTTTT.

This rearrangement joins TRBV5-1 to TRBJ2-5; the D call may be TRBD1 or TRBD2 (5 bases each). Trimming cost V 2 bases and J 7 bases, with 18 bases left between them. CDR3 length: 15 residues. In germline, CDR1 is SGHRS, CDR2 YFSETQ. The CDR3 DNA reads TGCGCCAGCAGCTTCCAGGGCTCCCTCGGGGTGACCCAGTACTTC. Encoded protein: CASSFQGSLGVTQYF.

This clone was seen a few times. The chain is built from TRBV4-2 and TRBJ1-4; D not resolved. CDR1 is LGHNA, CDR2 YNFKEQ, per germline. Trimming shortened V by 6 bases and J by 7 bases, and 15 bases separated the two germline ends. The CDR3 loop spans 14 amino acids. CDR3 DNA sequence: TGTGCCAGCAGTCCAAGGATAGAGGTTGAAAAACTGTTTTTT. This encodes CASSPRIEVEKLFF.

This clone was picked up a small number of times. The chain joins TRBV5-1 to TRBJ2-5; 7 nucleotides align to TRBD1. V trimming: 2 bases; J trimming: 3 bases; junction bases outside the gene matches: 4. The CDR3 loop spans 14 amino acids. Per the germline V gene, CDR1 is SGHRS and CDR2 is YFSETQ. CDR3 residues: CASSFSGTEETQYF. The CDR3 DNA sequence: TGCGCCAGCAGCTTCTCCGGGACAGAAGAGACCCAGTACTTC.

This clone was observed a few times. Distinct nucleotide sequences in the sample also encode this CDR3. CDR3 loop: CASSTGQGAGQPQHF. The DNA for the CDR3 is TGCGCCAGCAGCACGGGACAGGGGGCCGGTCAGCCCCAGCATTTT. The chain is built from TRBV5-1 and TRBJ1-5, with 12 bases aligning to TRBD1. Germline values: CDR1 SGHRS, CDR2 YFSETQ. The junction had 5 bases not matched to a gene; V was cut back by 4 bases and J by 6 bases. This CDR3 is 15 amino acids long. Filled out from reference TRBV5-1 and TRBJ1-5, the complete variable domain reads KAGVTQTPRYLIKTRGQQVTLSCSPISGHRSVSWYQQTPGQGLQFLFEYFSETQRNKGNFPGRFSGRQFSNSRSEMNVSTLELGDSALYLCASSTGQGAGQPQHFGDGTRLSIL.

The chain links TRBV7-2 to TRBJ1-2, with D uncertain. CDR1 is SGHTA and CDR2 is FQGNSA in the germline V gene. Trimming pared 4 bases from V and 12 bases from J, leaving 18 bases between. CDR3 length: 13 amino acids. CDR3 sequence (DNA): TGTGCCAGCAGCTCCGGACTTGGACGGAAACACACCTTC. Protein product: CASSSGLGRKHTF. The whole variable domain, remainder taken from reference TRBV7-2 and TRBJ1-2, is GAGVSQSPSNKVTEKGKDVELRCDPISGHTALYWYRQSLGQGLEFLIYFQGNSAPDKSGLPSDRFSAERTGGSVSTLTIQRTQQEDSAVYLCASSSGLGRKHTFGSGTRLTVV.

The gene calls are TRBV4-1 and TRBJ2-5, with D tentatively TRBD2 (5 bases). The CDR3 contains 13 residues. V was cut by 0 bases and J by 7 bases, with 9 bases left in between. From germline, CDR1 is MGHRA and CDR2 YSYEKL. CDR3 residues: CASSQETRRTQYF. Written as DNA, the CDR3 is TGCGCCAGCAGCCAAGAAACTAGGAGGACCCAGTACTTC.

This clone has a handful of counts. The J gene is TRBJ1-5, the V gene TRBV19, with D unclear. The CDR3 length is 15 residues. CDR1 and CDR2 from the germline V gene are LNHDA and SQIVND (reference sequence). V lost 1 base and J lost 1, with 8 bases in between. The CDR3 coding sequence is TGTGCCAGTAGTATAGGCAGGACCAGCAATCAGCCCCAGCATTTT. It codes for CASSIGRTSNQPQHF. The whole variable domain, filled in from reference TRBV19 and TRBJ1-5, reads DGGITQSPKYLFRKEGQNVTLSCEQNLNHDAMYWYRQDPGQGLRLIYYSQIVNDFQKGDIAEGYSVSREKKESFPLTVTSAQKNPTAFYLCASSIGRTSNQPQHFGDGTRLSIL.

This chain links TRBV30 with TRBJ2-3; 12 nucleotides match TRBD2. Germline V gene lookup returns CDR1 GTSNPN and CDR2 SVGIG (reference sequence). Trimming at V came to 0 bases and at J to 4 bases, leaving 5 bases not matched to a gene. The CDR3 totals 16 residues. The DNA of the CDR3 is TGTGCCTGGAGTGTGAAGCTAGCGGGGGGGGCAGATACGCAGTATTTT. It specifies CAWSVKLAGGADTQYF. The full variable domain, completed using reference TRBV30 and TRBJ2-3, is SQTIHQWPATLVQPVGSPLSLECTVEGTSNPNLYWYRQAAGRGLQLLFYSVGIGQISSEVPQNLSASRPQDRQFILSSKKLLLSDSGFYLCAWSVKLAGGADTQYFGPGTRLTVL.

This clone has more than one count but fewer than ten. The chain uses TRBV11-3 and TRBJ2-1; 15 bases align to TRBD2. CDR1 is SGHNT, CDR2 YENEEA, per germline. The CDR3 length is 20 residues. Germline trimming cut 3 bases from V and 5 bases from J; bases unmatched to any gene: 14. The CDR3 DNA reads TGTGCCAGCAGCTTCGACGCCTTCCCCGGGACTAGCGGGGGGAACAATGAGCAGTTCTTC. As protein: CASSFDAFPGTSGGNNEQFF.

This clone was observed a few times. The V and J genes are TRBV23-1 and TRBJ2-7; 8 bases fit TRBD2. TRBV23-1 is labeled an ORF, and its function is uncertain. The CDR3 is 16 residues long. V shed 7 bases, J shed 0 bases, and the junction held 11 bases outside the gene matches. CDR3 region: CASKGTRFSSSYEQYF. The CDR3 coding sequence is TGCGCCAGCAAAGGGACTAGATTTTCAAGCTCCTACGAGCAGTACTTC.

This clone was observed a handful of times. The sample carries other DNA sequences with the same CDR3. The chain combines TRBV7-9 with TRBJ2-5, with 7 bases lining up with TRBD2. The V and J ends lost 2 bases and 3 bases, in that order; junction bases with no gene match: 3. The CDR3 has 14 residues. The V gene's germline CDR1 is SEHNR and CDR2 FQNEAQ (reference sequence). CDR3 in DNA: TGTGCCAGCAGCTTACTCGCGGGGGAAGAGACCCAGTACTTC. Protein sequence: CASSLLAGEETQYF.

This clone has just a few counts. The chain carries TRBV15 and TRBJ2-4, with TRBD2 identical over 7 bases. This CDR3 comprises 18 residues. The J segment lost 3 bases and the V segment lost 0 bases, leaving 11 bases of the junction unmatched. Germline CDR1 reads LNHNV; CDR2 reads YYDKDF (reference sequence). CDR3 in amino acids: CATSRDPSGVKVKNIQYF. CDR3 DNA sequence: TGTGCCACCAGCAGAGATCCAAGCGGGGTAAAGGTCAAAAACATTCAGTACTTC. Using reference TRBV15 and TRBJ2-4 for the parts outside the CDR3, the full variable domain is DAMVIQNPRYQVTQFGKPVTLSCSQTLNHNVMYWYQQKSSQAPKLLFHYYDKDFNNEADTPDNFQSRRPNTSFCFLDIRSPGLGDTAMYLCATSRDPSGVKVKNIQYFGAGTRLSVL.

This chain links TRBV5-1 with TRBJ2-5, with D hard to call. The CDR3 has 14 amino acids. V shed 1 base and J shed 0 bases, with 7 bases lying between them. Germline V gene data show CDR1 as SGHRS and CDR2 as YFSETQ. CDR3 protein: CASSLFWDQETQYF. The CDR3 DNA is TGCGCCAGCAGCTTGTTTTGGGACCAAGAGACCCAGTACTTC.

The genes are TRBV19 and TRBJ1-5, with TRBD1 as a possible D gene (5 bases). The CDR3 length is 13 residues. Trimming stripped 11 bases from V and 2 bases from J, with 13 bases between. Germline lookup yields CDR1 LNHDA and CDR2 SQIVND (reference sequence). The CDR3 spells CAGAARGNQPQHF. The CDR3 DNA follows: TGTGCCGGGGCGGCCAGGGGCAATCAGCCCCAGCATTTT. Drawing the rest from reference TRBV19 and TRBJ1-5, the complete variable domain is DGGITQSPKYLFRKEGQNVTLSCEQNLNHDAMYWYRQDPGQGLRLIYYSQIVNDFQKGDIAEGYSVSREKKESFPLTVTSAQKNPTAFYLCAGAARGNQPQHFGDGTRLSIL.

Note on this clone: Within the sample, other DNA sequences also encode this same CDR3. The chain carries TRBV2 and TRBJ2-5; D not resolved. The CDR3 covers 11 residues. Trimming took off 3 bases at V and 5 bases at J, with 4 bases between the two ends. Germline lookup yields CDR1 SNHLY and CDR2 FYNNEI. In DNA form, the CDR3 reads TGTGCCAGCAGTGATTGGGAGACCCAGTACTTC. As protein: CASSDWETQYF.

This clone was detected only a few times. V gene TRBV29-1 combines with J gene TRBJ1-2, with a weak D call TRBD1 (5 bases). The germline V gene has CDR1 SQVTM and CDR2 ANQGSEA. CDR3 length: 11 amino acids. Trimming took 4 bases from V and 8 from J, leaving 11 bases between them. The CDR3 loop reads CSVVRGEGYTF. The CDR3 DNA is TGCAGCGTTGTACGAGGGGAAGGCTACACCTTC.

This rearrangement joins TRBV18 to TRBJ2-7; D gene ambiguous. V was cut by 1 base and J by 4 bases, with 11 bases left in between. The CDR3 has 14 amino acids. Germline-derived CDR1 and CDR2 are KGHSH and LQKENI. This CDR3 reads CASSPQSAEYEQYF. The CDR3, as DNA: TGTGCCAGCTCACCACAGTCGGCAGAGTACGAGCAGTACTTC.

This clone was seen a handful of times. The chain uses TRBV18 and TRBJ1-5; D is possibly TRBD1 (5 bases). Per germline, CDR1 KGHSH and CDR2 LQKENI. V dropped 2 bases and J dropped 4 bases, with 12 bases sitting between them. This CDR3 comprises 15 residues. The CDR3 loop reads CASSPGTPANQPQHF. The CDR3 nucleotides read TGTGCCAGCTCACCAGGGACTCCGGCAAATCAGCCCCAGCATTTT.

CDR3 amino acids: CASSVYRVANSPLHF. CDR3 nucleotides: TGTGCCAGCAGCGTCTACAGGGTAGCGAATTCACCCCTCCACTTT. The V gene is TRBV11-2, the J gene TRBJ1-6; D might be TRBD1 (6 bases). Germline-derived CDR1 and CDR2 are SGHAT and FQNNGV. CDR3 length: 15 amino acids. The V end lost 5 bases, the J end lost 7 bases, and 15 bases lay between the germline ends.

The DNA for the CDR3 is TGTGCCTGGATGACAGGGGGGAGAGGGACTGAAGCTTTCTTT. Protein sequence: CAWMTGGRGTEAFF. The chain employs TRBV30 and TRBJ1-1, with 9 bases aligning to TRBD1. V gave up 4 bases and J gave up 5 bases; unmatched junction bases: 8. The CDR3 spans 14 residues. CDR1 and CDR2 (germline): GTSNPN, SVGIG (reference sequence). The variable domain in full, completed from reference TRBV30 and TRBJ1-1, reads SQTIHQWPATLVQPVGSPLSLECTVEGTSNPNLYWYRQAAGRGLQLLFYSVGIGQISSEVPQNLSASRPQDRQFILSSKKLLLSDSGFYLCAWMTGGRGTEAFFGQGTRLTVV.

This clone has only a few counts. This chain links TRBV30 with TRBJ1-1; D remains ambiguous. From germline, CDR1 is GTSNPN and CDR2 SVGIG (reference sequence). V dropped 2 bases and J dropped 1 base, with 8 bases sitting between them. The CDR3 sequence is 13 residues long. The CDR3 sequence is CAWSHTKNTEAFF. In DNA form, the CDR3 reads TGTGCCTGGAGTCACACCAAGAACACTGAAGCTTTCTTT. Full variable domain (remainder filled in from reference TRBV30 and TRBJ1-1): SQTIHQWPATLVQPVGSPLSLECTVEGTSNPNLYWYRQAAGRGLQLLFYSVGIGQISSEVPQNLSASRPQDRQFILSSKKLLLSDSGFYLCAWSHTKNTEAFFGQGTRLTVV.